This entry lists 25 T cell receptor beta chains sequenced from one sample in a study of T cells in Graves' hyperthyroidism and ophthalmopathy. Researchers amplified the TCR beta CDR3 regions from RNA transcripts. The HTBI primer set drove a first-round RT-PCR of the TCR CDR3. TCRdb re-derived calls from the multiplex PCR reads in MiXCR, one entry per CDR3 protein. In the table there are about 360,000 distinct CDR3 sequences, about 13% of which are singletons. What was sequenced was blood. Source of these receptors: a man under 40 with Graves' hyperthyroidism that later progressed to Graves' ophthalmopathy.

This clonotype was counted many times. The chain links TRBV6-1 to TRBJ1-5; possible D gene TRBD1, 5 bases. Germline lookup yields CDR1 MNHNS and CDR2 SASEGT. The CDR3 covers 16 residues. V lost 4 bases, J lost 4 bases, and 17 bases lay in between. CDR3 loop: CASSGIPGGQNQPQHF. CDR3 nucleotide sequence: TGTGCCAGCAGTGGTATCCCCGGGGGTCAAAATCAGCCCCAGCATTTT.

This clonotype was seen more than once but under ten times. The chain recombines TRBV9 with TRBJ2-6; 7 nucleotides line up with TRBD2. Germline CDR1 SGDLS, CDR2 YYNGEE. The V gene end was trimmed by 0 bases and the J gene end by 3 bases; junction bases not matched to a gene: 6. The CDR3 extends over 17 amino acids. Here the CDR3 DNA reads TGTGCCAGCAGCGTAGTATGGGGGAGGGGTGGGGCCAACGTCCTGACTTTC. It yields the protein CASSVVWGRGGANVLTF.

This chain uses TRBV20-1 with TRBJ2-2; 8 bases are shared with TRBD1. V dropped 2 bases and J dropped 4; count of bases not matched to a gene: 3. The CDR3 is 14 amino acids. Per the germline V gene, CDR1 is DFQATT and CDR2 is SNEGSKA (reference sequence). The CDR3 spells CSARRTGSTGELFF. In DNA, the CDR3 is TGCAGTGCTAGAAGGACAGGGAGCACCGGGGAGCTGTTTTTT.

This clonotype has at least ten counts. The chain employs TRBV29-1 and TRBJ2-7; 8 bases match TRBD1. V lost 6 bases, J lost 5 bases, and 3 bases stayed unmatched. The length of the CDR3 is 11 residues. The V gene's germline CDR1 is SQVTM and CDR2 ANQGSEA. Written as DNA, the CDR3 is TGCAGCGTGACAGGGGTCGACGAGCAGTACTTC. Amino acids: CSVTGVDEQYF.

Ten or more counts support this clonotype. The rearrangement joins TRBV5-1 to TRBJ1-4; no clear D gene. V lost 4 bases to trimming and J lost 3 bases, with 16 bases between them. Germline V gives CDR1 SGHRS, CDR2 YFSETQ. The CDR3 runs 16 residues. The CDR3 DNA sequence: TGCGCCAGCAGCCCGGCAGGCAGCTGGGCTAATGAAAAACTGTTTTTT. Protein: CASSPAGSWANEKLFF.

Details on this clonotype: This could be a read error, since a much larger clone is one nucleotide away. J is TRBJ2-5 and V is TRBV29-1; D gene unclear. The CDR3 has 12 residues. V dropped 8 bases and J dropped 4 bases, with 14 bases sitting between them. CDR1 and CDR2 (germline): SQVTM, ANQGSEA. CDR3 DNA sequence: TGCAGCACTGAAAAGAGCTCAGAGACCCAGTACTTC. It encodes CSTEKSSETQYF.

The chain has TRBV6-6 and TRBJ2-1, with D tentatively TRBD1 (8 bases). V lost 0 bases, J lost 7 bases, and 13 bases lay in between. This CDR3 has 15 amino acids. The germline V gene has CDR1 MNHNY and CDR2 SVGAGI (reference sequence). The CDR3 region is CASSYSNRGGNEQFF. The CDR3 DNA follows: TGTGCCAGCAGTTACTCCAACAGGGGGGGGAATGAGCAGTTCTTC.

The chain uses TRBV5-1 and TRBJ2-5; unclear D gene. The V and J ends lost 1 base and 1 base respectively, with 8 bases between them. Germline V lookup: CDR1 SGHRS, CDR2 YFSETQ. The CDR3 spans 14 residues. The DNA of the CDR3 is TGCGCCAGCAGCTTGATCCATGTCCAAGAGACCCAGTACTTC. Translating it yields CASSLIHVQETQYF. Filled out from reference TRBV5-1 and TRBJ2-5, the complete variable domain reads KAGVTQTPRYLIKTRGQQVTLSCSPISGHRSVSWYQQTPGQGLQFLFEYFSETQRNKGNFPGRFSGRQFSNSRSEMNVSTLELGDSALYLCASSLIHVQETQYFGPGTRLLVL.

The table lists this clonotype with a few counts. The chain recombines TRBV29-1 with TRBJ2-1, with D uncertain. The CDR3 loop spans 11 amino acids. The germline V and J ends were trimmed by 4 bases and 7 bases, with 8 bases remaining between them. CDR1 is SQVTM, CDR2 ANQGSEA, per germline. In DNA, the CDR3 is TGCAGCGTTGTGAGAGCGAATGAGCAGTTCTTC. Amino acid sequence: CSVVRANEQFF.

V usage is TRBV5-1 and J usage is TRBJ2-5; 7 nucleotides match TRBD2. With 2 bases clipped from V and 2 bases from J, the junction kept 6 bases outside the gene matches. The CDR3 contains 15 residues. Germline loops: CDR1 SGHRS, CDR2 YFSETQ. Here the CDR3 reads CASSFYRGEQETQYF. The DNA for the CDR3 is TGCGCCAGCAGCTTCTACCGGGGGGAGCAAGAGACCCAGTACTTC. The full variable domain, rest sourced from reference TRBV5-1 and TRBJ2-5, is KAGVTQTPRYLIKTRGQQVTLSCSPISGHRSVSWYQQTPGQGLQFLFEYFSETQRNKGNFPGRFSGRQFSNSRSEMNVSTLELGDSALYLCASSFYRGEQETQYFGPGTRLLVL.

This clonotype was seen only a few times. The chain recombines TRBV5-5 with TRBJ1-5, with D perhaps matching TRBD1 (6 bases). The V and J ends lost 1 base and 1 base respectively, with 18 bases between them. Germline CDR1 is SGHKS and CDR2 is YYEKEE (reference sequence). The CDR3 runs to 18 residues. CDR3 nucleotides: TGTGCCAGCAGCTTGTTTTCCCGGGGGCAATCGAGCAATCAGCCCCAGCATTTT. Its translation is CASSLFSRGQSSNQPQHF.

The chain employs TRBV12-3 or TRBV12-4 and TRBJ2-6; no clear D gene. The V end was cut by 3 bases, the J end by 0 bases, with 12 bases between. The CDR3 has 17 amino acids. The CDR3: CASSFVRAYSGANVLTF. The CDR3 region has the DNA TGTGCCAGCAGTTTCGTAAGGGCTTACTCTGGGGCCAACGTCCTGACTTTC.

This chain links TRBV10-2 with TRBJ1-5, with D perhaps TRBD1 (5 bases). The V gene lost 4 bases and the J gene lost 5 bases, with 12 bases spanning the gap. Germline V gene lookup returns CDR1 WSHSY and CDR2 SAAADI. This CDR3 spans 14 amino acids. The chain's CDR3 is CASSARGGDQPQHF. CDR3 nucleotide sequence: TGCGCCAGCAGTGCAAGGGGAGGAGATCAGCCCCAGCATTTT.

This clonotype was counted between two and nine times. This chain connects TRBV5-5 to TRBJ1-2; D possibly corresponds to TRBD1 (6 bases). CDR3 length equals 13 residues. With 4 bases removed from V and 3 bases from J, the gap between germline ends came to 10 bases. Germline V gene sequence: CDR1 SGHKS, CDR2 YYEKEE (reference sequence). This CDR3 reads CASSIQGDYGYTF. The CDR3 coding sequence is TGTGCCAGCAGCATACAGGGAGACTATGGCTACACCTTC.

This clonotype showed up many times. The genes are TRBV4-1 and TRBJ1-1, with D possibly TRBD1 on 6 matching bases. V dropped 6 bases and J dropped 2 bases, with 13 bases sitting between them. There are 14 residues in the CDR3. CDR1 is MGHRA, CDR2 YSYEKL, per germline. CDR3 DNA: TGCGCCAGCAGTATAAGGACAGCCAACACTGAAGCTTTCTTT. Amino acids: CASSIRTANTEAFF.

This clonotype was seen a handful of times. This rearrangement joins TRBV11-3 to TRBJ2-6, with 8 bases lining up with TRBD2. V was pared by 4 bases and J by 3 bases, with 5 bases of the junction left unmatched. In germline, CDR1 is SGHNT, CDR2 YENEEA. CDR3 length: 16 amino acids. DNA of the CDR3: TGTGCCAGCAGCTCTCGGGAGGGGCTTGGGGCCAACGTCCTGACTTTC. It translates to CASSSREGLGANVLTF. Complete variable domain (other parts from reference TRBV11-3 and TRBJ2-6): EAGVVQSPRYKIIEKKQPVAFWCNPISGHNTLYWYLQNLGQGPELLIRYENEEAVDDSQLPKDRFSAERLKGVDSTLKIQPAELGDSAVYLCASSSREGLGANVLTFGAGSRLTVL.

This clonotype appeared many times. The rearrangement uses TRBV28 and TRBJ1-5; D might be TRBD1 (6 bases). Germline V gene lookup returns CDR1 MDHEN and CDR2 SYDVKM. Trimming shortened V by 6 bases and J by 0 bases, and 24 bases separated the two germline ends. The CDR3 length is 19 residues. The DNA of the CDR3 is TGTGCCAGCAGCTCCTCGGGGGGGCGAGTAAGATATAGCAATCAGCCCCAGCATTTT. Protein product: CASSSSGGRVRYSNQPQHF. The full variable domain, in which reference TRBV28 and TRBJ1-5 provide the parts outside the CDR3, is DVKVTQSSRYLVKRTGEKVFLECVQDMDHENMFWYRQDPGLGLRLIYFSYDVKMKEKGDIPEGYSVSREKKERFSLILESASTNQTSMYLCASSSSGGRVRYSNQPQHFGDGTRLSIL.

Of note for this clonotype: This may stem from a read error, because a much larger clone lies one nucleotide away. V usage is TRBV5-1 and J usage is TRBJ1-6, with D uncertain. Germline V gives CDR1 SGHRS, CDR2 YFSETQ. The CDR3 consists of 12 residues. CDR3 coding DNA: TGCGCCAGCAACGCTAATAATCCACCCCTCCACTTT. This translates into CASNANNPPLHF. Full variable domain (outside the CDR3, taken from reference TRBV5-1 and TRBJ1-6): KAGVTQTPRYLIKTRGQQVTLSCSPISGHRSVSWYQQTPGQGLQFLFEYFSETQRNKGNFPGRFSGRQFSNSRSEMNVSTLELGDSALYLCASNANNPPLHFGNGTRLTVT.

CDR3 in amino acids: CASMFGFNQPQHF. Here the CDR3 DNA reads TGTGCCAGTATGTTCGGATTCAATCAGCCCCAGCATTTT. The chain combines TRBV19 with TRBJ1-5; no reliable D call. There are 13 residues in the CDR3. Germline V lookup: CDR1 LNHDA, CDR2 SQIVND (reference sequence). Between the trimmed V and J ends, which lost 7 bases and 3 bases, there was a span of 10 bases.

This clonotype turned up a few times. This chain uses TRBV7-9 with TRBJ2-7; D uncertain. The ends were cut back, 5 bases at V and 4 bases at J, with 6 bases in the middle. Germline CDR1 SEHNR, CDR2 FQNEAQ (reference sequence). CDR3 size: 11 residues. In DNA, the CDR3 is TGTGCCAGCAGCGCCATATACGAGCAGTACTTC. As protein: CASSAIYEQYF.

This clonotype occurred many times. The CDR3 DNA is TGTGCCAGCAGTTTACCCCCGGCAGGTTTAGAGACCCAGTACTTC. Protein: CASSLPPAGLETQYF. The rearrangement joins TRBV28 to TRBJ2-5, with D unclear. V lost 2 bases and J 4 bases, leaving 14 bases between the germline ends. The germline V gene encodes CDR1 MDHEN and CDR2 SYDVKM. The CDR3 consists of 15 residues.

The CDR3 spells CSVVAGGQNEQFF. The CDR3 DNA sequence: TGCAGCGTTGTAGCGGGGGGGCAGAATGAGCAGTTCTTC. The chain combines TRBV29-1 with TRBJ2-1; 11 bases agree with TRBD2. Trimming removed 4 bases from V and 7 bases from J; junction bases left unmatched: 3. Germline-derived CDR1 and CDR2 are SQVTM and ANQGSEA. The CDR3 loop spans 13 amino acids.

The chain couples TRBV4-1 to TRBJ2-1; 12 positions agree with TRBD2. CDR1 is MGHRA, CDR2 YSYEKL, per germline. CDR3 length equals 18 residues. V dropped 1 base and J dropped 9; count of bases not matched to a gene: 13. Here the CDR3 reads CASSQGSSGGAGDLEQFF. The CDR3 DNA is TGCGCCAGCAGCCAAGGTTCTAGCGGGGGGGCCGGAGACCTTGAGCAGTTCTTC.

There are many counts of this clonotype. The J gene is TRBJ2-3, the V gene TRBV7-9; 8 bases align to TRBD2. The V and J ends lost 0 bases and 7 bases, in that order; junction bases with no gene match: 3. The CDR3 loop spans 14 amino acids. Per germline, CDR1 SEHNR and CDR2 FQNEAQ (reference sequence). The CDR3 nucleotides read TGTGCCAGCAGCTTAGCGGGACTAGGGCATACGCAGTATTTT. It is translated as CASSLAGLGHTQYF.

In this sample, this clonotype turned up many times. The CDR3 region has the DNA TGTGCCAGCAGCTTTAACCCAGCACACAAAGAGACCCAGTACTTC. It specifies CASSFNPAHKETQYF. The chain joins TRBV11-2 to TRBJ2-5; D call uncertain. The CDR3 has 15 amino acids. V lost 3 bases and J 3 bases, leaving 14 bases between the germline ends. CDR1 and CDR2 (germline): SGHAT, FQNNGV.